These 16 T cell receptor beta chains came from one sample sequenced in a study of cytomegalovirus exposure and HLA in healthy donors. Vbeta (60) and Jbeta (13) primers were used in the PCR. The assay was immunoSEQ multiplex PCR, and TCRdb's table has in-frame clones only and misses some. The sample lists roughly 150,000 clones, roughly 67% occurring once. Sequenced sample: PBMCs. These receptors were taken from a woman in her late teens or twenties in good health and CMV-seropositive.

The rearrangement joins TRBV19 to TRBJ2-4, with a possible D match to TRBD1 (6 bases). The CDR3 totals 16 residues. Trimming removed 3 bases at V and 3 bases at J, with 15 bases between. Germline CDR1 LNHDA, CDR2 SQIVND (reference sequence). The CDR3 loop reads CASSMVWGRGKNIQYF. CDR3 bases: TGTGCCAGTAGTATGGTTTGGGGGCGAGGCAAAAACATTCAGTACTTC.

This sequence joins TRBV7-2 and TRBJ1-5, with D tentatively TRBD1 (6 bases). V lost 2 bases, J lost 2 bases, and 10 bases lay in between. CDR1 SGHTA and CDR2 FQGNSA come from the germline V gene. The CDR3 loop spans 15 amino acids. The CDR3 DNA reads TGTGCCAGCAGCTTAACAGGGATGGGCAATCAGCCCCAGCATTTT. Protein sequence: CASSLTGMGNQPQHF.

The rearrangement joins TRBV28 to TRBJ1-5, with TRBD1 matching 8 bases. J gave up 7 bases and V 6 bases, and 8 bases lay outside the gene matches. This CDR3 contains 14 residues. CDR1 MDHEN and CDR2 SYDVKM come from the germline V gene. CDR3 region: CASSLQGVRQPQHF. In nucleotides, the CDR3 is TGTGCCAGCAGCTTACAGGGGGTCAGGCAGCCCCAGCATTTT.

The chain uses TRBV9 and TRBJ1-3; D gene ambiguous. In germline, CDR1 is SGDLS, CDR2 YYNGEE. The V end lost 0 bases, the J end lost 0 bases, and 13 bases lay between the germline ends. This CDR3 region has 17 residues. In DNA form, the CDR3 reads TGTGCCAGCAGCGTAGCTAGAGAGTTGTTCTCTGGAAACACCATATATTTT. It codes for CASSVARELFSGNTIYF.

This rearrangement joins TRBV5-1 to TRBJ2-7; 9 bases are shared with TRBD1. Germline CDR1 and CDR2: SGHRS and YFSETQ. V gave up 3 bases and J gave up 6 bases; unmatched junction bases: 10. The CDR3 runs to 15 residues. The CDR3 nucleotides read TGCGCCAGCAGCTCCAGGACAGGGGACCTCAGCGAGCAGTACTTC. Translating gives CASSSRTGDLSEQYF.

This sequence joins TRBV5-6 and TRBJ1-1; TRBD1 aligns across 7 bases. Germline V gene data show CDR1 as SGHDT and CDR2 as YYEEEE. V lost 3 bases, J lost 4 bases, and 9 bases stayed unmatched. The CDR3 has 15 amino acids. Written as DNA, the CDR3 is TGTGCCAGCAGCTACCATAGGGGGCTGGGCACTGAAGCTTTCTTT. Translated, it gives CASSYHRGLGTEAFF.

V gene TRBV9 combines with J gene TRBJ2-7, with a possible D match to TRBD2 (5 bases). V was clipped by 0 bases and J by 4 bases, with 8 bases between them. From germline, CDR1 is SGDLS and CDR2 YYNGEE. The CDR3 runs to 13 residues. The CDR3 sequence is CASSVGLLYEQYF. The CDR3 bases are TGTGCCAGCAGCGTAGGACTACTATACGAGCAGTACTTC.

V and J are TRBV7-3 and TRBJ2-1; 8 bases are shared with TRBD1. Germline V lookup: CDR1 SGHTA, CDR2 FQGTGA. The trim removed 2 bases at V and 6 bases at J, leaving 3 bases unmatched. The CDR3 is 14 residues long. The CDR3 loop is CASSLGQGGNEQFF. The CDR3 DNA reads TGTGCCAGCAGCTTAGGACAGGGTGGCAATGAGCAGTTCTTC.

The rearrangement joins TRBV4-3 to TRBJ1-1, with no clear D. CDR3 length: 14 residues. Germline values: CDR1 LGHNA, CDR2 YSLEER. V lost 0 bases, J lost 2 bases, and 7 bases lay in between. The CDR3 bases are TGCGCCAGCAGCCAAGATTTCAGAAACACTGAAGCTTTCTTT. Protein sequence: CASSQDFRNTEAFF.

CDR3 bases: TGTGCCAGCTCAGGAGCGGGGGCCTCCTACGAGCAGTACTTC. This codes for CASSGAGASYEQYF. The chain has TRBV18 and TRBJ2-7; 8 bases fit TRBD2. From germline, CDR1 is KGHSH and CDR2 LQKENI. This CDR3 has 14 residues. V was clipped by 5 bases and J by 0 bases; unmatched bases: 3. The variable domain in full, completed from reference TRBV18 and TRBJ2-7, reads NAGVMQNPRHLVRRRGQEARLRCSPMKGHSHVYWYRQLPEEGLKFMVYLQKENIIDESGMPKERFSAEFPKEGPSILRIQQVVRGDSAAYFCASSGAGASYEQYFGPGTRLTVT.

The chain couples TRBV5-4 to TRBJ1-2; D call uncertain. The germline CDR1 and CDR2 sequences are SGHNT and YYREEE (reference sequence). V was clipped by 0 bases and J by 3 bases, with 12 bases between them. The CDR3 loop spans 15 amino acids. CDR3: CASSLEGANYYGYTF. The CDR3 DNA reads as TGTGCCAGCAGCTTGGAGGGAGCGAACTACTATGGCTACACCTTC.

The chain is built from TRBV5-1 and TRBJ2-1, with 9 bases aligning to TRBD2. The germline CDR1 and CDR2 sequences are SGHRS and YFSETQ. Unmatched junction bases numbered 6, after V lost 7 bases and J lost 7 bases. CDR3 length: 13 amino acids. The CDR3 DNA is TGCGCCAGCGGGGCGGGGGGGTCGAATGAGCAGTTCTTC. Translation: CASGAGGSNEQFF.

V is TRBV5-4 and J is TRBJ2-7, with D maybe TRBD2 (5 bases). V was cut by 3 bases and J by 3 bases, with 13 bases left in between. The CDR3 has 14 residues. Germline V gene data show CDR1 as SGHNT and CDR2 as YYREEE (reference sequence). The CDR3 spells CASSSTEGFYEQYF. The CDR3, as DNA: TGTGCCAGCAGCTCCACCGAGGGCTTCTACGAGCAGTACTTC.

The chain has TRBV9 and TRBJ2-2; 7 bases match TRBD1. The V gene end was trimmed by 3 bases and the J gene end by 3 bases; junction bases not matched to a gene: 14. This CDR3 spans 18 amino acids. In germline, CDR1 is SGDLS, CDR2 YYNGEE. This CDR3 reads CASSGTFGQGDYTGELFF. CDR3 DNA: TGTGCCAGCAGCGGCACTTTCGGGCAGGGGGATTACACCGGGGAGCTGTTTTTT.

Comments on this clone: Sequence at one end of the junction differs from germline and may be a read error. V gene TRBV6-5 combines with J gene TRBJ2-7; the match to TRBD1 covers 7 bases. Germline assignment: CDR1 MNHEY and CDR2 SVGAGI. The CDR3 loop spans 12 amino acids. This CDR3 reads CASSSPTGTFFF. The CDR3 coding sequence is TGTGCCAGCAGTTCCCCGACAGGGACATTTTTCTTC.

The chain joins TRBV6-5 to TRBJ2-7; D is ambiguous. Trimming cost V 0 bases and J 4 bases, with 10 bases left between them. The germline gives CDR1 MNHEY, CDR2 SVGAGI. CDR3 length: 14 residues. The CDR3 coding sequence is TGTGCCAGCAGTTACTCGAGCTTTACTTACGAGCAGTACTTC. Translation: CASSYSSFTYEQYF.